This is a list of T cell receptor beta chains from one sample in a study of blood T cell repertoires in COVID-19. Clones were sequenced by immunoSEQ multiplex PCR, and TCRdb holds only the in-frame ones, with some missing. Found here are about 150,000 clones, approximately 92% of them singletons; the top ten hold roughly 14%. The sample comprised peripheral blood. The receptors stem from a woman in her thirties or forties with acute or convalescent COVID-19. Both conserved end residues are part of each CDR3. The order of the fields is V gene, D gene, J gene, clone size, CDR3 DNA, CDR3 protein. D genes are given only for firm matches. Rows may omit the clone size; those that give it use once, few, many or a size class.

TRBV6-5	.	TRBJ2-7	.	TGTGCCAGCAGTAAGGGGAAGGGAGAGCAGTACTTC	CASSKGKGEQYF
TRBV20-1	.	TRBJ1-2	.	TGCAGTGCCAGTCAGGGGCAGCTTAACTATGGCTACACCTTC	CSASQGQLNYGYTF
TRBV6-1	TRBD2	TRBJ2-1	.	TGTGCCAGCAGTGAGGGGAGCGGGGGGGCCAATGAGCAGTTCTTC	CASSEGSGGANEQFF
TRBV5-1	TRBD2	TRBJ2-5	.	TGCGCCAGCAGCTTACAGCGGGAGGGGGAGACCCAGTACTTC	CASSLQREGETQYF
TRBV23-1	TRBD2	TRBJ2-1	.	TGCGCCAGCAGTCAATCCGTGCCGGGAGGTATAAAAATAGTCTGTAGGGGCGAGCAGTTCTTC	CASSQSVPGGIKIVCRGEQFF
TRBV14	.	TRBJ2-2	.	TGTGCCAGCAGCCGACAGGCTTTGAACACCGGGGAGCTGTTTTTT	CASSRQALNTGELFF
TRBV27	TRBD1	TRBJ1-4	.	TGTGCCAGCAGGTCGACAGGGCGGACTGAAAAACTGTTTTTT	CASRSTGRTEKLFF
TRBV2	.	TRBJ1-4	.	TGTGCCAGCAACCAGGGGTCGGATGAAAAACTGTTTTTT	CASNQGSDEKLFF
TRBV2	TRBD2	TRBJ2-3	.	TGTGCCAGCATCTCCGGGGGGGCCCTATATACGCAGTATTTT	CASISGGALYTQYF
TRBV3-1/TRBV3-2	.	TRBJ2-6	.	TGTGCCAGCAGCCAACGGGGGTCTAGAGTACTAGGGGCCAACGTCCTGACTTTC	CASSQRGSRVLGANVLTF
TRBV15	.	TRBJ1-6	.	TGTGCCACCAGCAGAGATTGGGAGTACTCACCCCTCCACTTT	CATSRDWEYSPLHF
TRBV28	TRBD1	TRBJ2-7	.	TGTGCCAGCACCGGCCCGTGGACAGGGGAACCCTACGAGCAGTACTTC	CASTGPWTGEPYEQYF
TRBV27	TRBD1	TRBJ2-3	few	TGTGCCAGCAGTTCACCCGTCGGGACAGCCACAGATACGCAGTATTTT	CASSSPVGTATDTQYF
TRBV27	TRBD2	TRBJ2-7	.	TGTGCCAGCAGTTCCGGACTAGCGGGAGTTGGCGAGCAGTACTTC	CASSSGLAGVGEQYF
TRBV7-8	TRBD1	TRBJ1-5	.	TGTGCCAGCAGCTTAGGAGGGACAGGGCCGCAGCCCCAGCATTTT	CASSLGGTGPQPQHF
TRBV11-3	.	TRBJ2-1	.	TGTGCCAGCAGCTCTCCTCTTCACAATGAGCAGTTCTTC	CASSSPLHNEQFF
TRBV7-9	.	TRBJ1-2	.	TGTGCCAGCAGCCTGATCGGGGGGGCGCATGGCTACACCTTC	CASSLIGGAHGYTF
TRBV28	TRBD2	TRBJ2-3	.	TGTGCCAGCAGTTATTCACTAGCGGGGGGGCCCCAAAGCACAGATACGCAGTATTTT	CASSYSLAGGPQSTDTQYF
TRBV2	.	TRBJ1-5	.	TGTGCCAGCAGCGGGGAAACCGAGTATCAGCCCCAGCATTTT	CASSGETEYQPQHF
TRBV6-5	.	TRBJ1-6	.	TGTGCCAGCAGTTACGAAAGGGGTTCACCCCTCCACTTT	CASSYERGSPLHF
TRBV5-1	TRBD2	TRBJ2-3	.	TGCGCCAGCAGCTCGCAGCGGGGAGGGCCAAATACGCAGTATTTT	CASSSQRGGPNTQYF
TRBV2	.	TRBJ2-4	once	TGTGCCAGCAGTGATTGGGACACAAACATTCAGTACTTC	CASSDWDTNIQYF
TRBV7-8	TRBD1	TRBJ1-2	.	TGTGCCAGCAGCACAAGTAGGACAGGGACTAACTATGGCTACACCTTC	CASSTSRTGTNYGYTF
TRBV7-3	.	TRBJ2-3	once	TGTGCCAGCAGCTTAAACTCTTTGACAGTCACAGATACGCAGTATTTT	CASSLNSLTVTDTQYF
TRBV2	TRBD2	TRBJ2-2	.	TGTGCCAGCAGTGACTTCCCTAGCGGGATAGTCGGGGAGCTGTTTTTT	CASSDFPSGIVGELFF